One and the same sample provided the 16 T cell receptor beta chains below, sequenced in a study of OX40 agonist ivuxolimab in advanced cancers. Measured with immunoSEQ multiplex PCR; TCRdb has only the in-frame clones, and not every one. The sample has tens of thousands of clones, around 87% seen once. The specimen comprised CD4+ or CD8+ T cells sorted from blood, sampled in a trial of the OX40 agonist ivuxolimab. The receptors stem from an adult with an advanced solid tumor such as melanoma, head and neck, liver or kidney cancer.

Only a few counts were recorded for this clone. CDR3 nucleotides: TGTGCCAGCAGCCCCGTCTCAGGTGAGCAGTTCTTC. It specifies CASSPVSGEQFF. The chain uses TRBV7-7 and TRBJ2-1; D gene ambiguous. This CDR3 spans 12 amino acids. Trimming took off 5 bases at V and 9 bases at J, with 11 bases between the two ends. Germline values: CDR1 SSHAT, CDR2 FNYEAQ (reference sequence).

This chain links TRBV7-9 with TRBJ1-6; tentative D call: TRBD1 (6 bases). This CDR3 is 13 amino acids long. The germline V gene has CDR1 SEHNR and CDR2 FQNEAQ (reference sequence). The V and J ends lost 5 bases and 7 bases respectively, with 9 bases between them. The CDR3 DNA reads as TGTGCCAGCAGCGGGACACGCAATTCACCCCTCCACTTT. It yields the protein CASSGTRNSPLHF. Complete variable domain (other parts from reference TRBV7-9 and TRBJ1-6): DTGVSQNPRHKITKRGQNVTFRCDPISEHNRLYWYRQTLGQGPEFLTYFQNEAQLEKSRLLSDRFSAERPKGSFSTLEIQRTEQGDSAMYLCASSGTRNSPLHFGNGTRLTVT.

The chain combines TRBV11-2 with TRBJ1-1; unclear D gene. Deletions cut 5 bases from V and 4 bases from J, with 14 bases between. The germline gives CDR1 SGHAT, CDR2 FQNNGV. The CDR3 has 14 amino acids. CDR3 DNA sequence: TGTGCCAGCAGCCCAAAGATCGCGAGCACTGAAGCTTTCTTT. This codes for CASSPKIASTEAFF.

With respect to this clone: The sample carries other DNA sequences with the same CDR3. The chain employs TRBV30 and TRBJ1-1, with a weak D call TRBD1 (6 bases). CDR3 size: 11 residues. Germline loops: CDR1 GTSNPN, CDR2 SVGIG (reference sequence). V lost 3 bases and J 4 bases, leaving 6 bases between the germline ends. CDR3 in DNA: TGTGCCTGGAGCAGGGGCACTGAAGCTTTCTTT. Translation: CAWSRGTEAFF. The complete variable domain, with remaining parts taken from reference TRBV30 and TRBJ1-1, reads SQTIHQWPATLVQPVGSPLSLECTVEGTSNPNLYWYRQAAGRGLQLLFYSVGIGQISSEVPQNLSASRPQDRQFILSSKKLLLSDSGFYLCAWSRGTEAFFGQGTRLTVV.

V usage is TRBV19 and J usage is TRBJ2-2; 8 bases map to TRBD2. Germline lookup yields CDR1 LNHDA and CDR2 SQIVND (reference sequence). The CDR3 is 17 amino acids. After removal of 3 bases from V and 4 bases from J, the junction contained 10 bases not matched to a gene. CDR3 nucleotide sequence: TGTGCCAGTAGTATCCTCCAGACTAGCGAACGCACCGGGGAGCTGTTTTTT. This translates into CASSILQTSERTGELFF.

The CDR3 coding sequence is TGTGCTAGTGGCCAAACAGGGAACGGTGGCAACTATGGCTACACCTTC. Translation gives CASGQTGNGGNYGYTF. The chain carries TRBV12-5 and TRBJ1-2; D is perhaps TRBD1 (6 bases). This CDR3 is built from 16 residues. In germline, CDR1 is LGHNT, CDR2 FRNRAP. Trimming cost V 6 bases and J 2 bases, with 19 bases left between them.

The rearrangement joins TRBV14 to TRBJ2-5; tentative D call: TRBD1 (6 bases). The J call may be wrong; the DNA end is better matched by TRBJ2-7. This CDR3 is 15 amino acids long. Germline V CDR1 and CDR2: SGHDN, FVKESK. The chain's CDR3 is CASSSGATVYYEQYF. In DNA, the CDR3 is TGTGCCAGCTCGTCAGGGGCGACAGTTTACTACGAGCAGTACTTC.

The V call is TRBV9, the J call TRBJ2-3; D remains unclear. There are 15 residues in the CDR3. V dropped 3 bases and J dropped 1 base, with 12 bases sitting between them. CDR1 is SGDLS, CDR2 YYNGEE, per germline. The CDR3 spells CASSAPQRGTDTQYF. The CDR3 nucleotides read TGTGCCAGCAGCGCCCCCCAACGCGGCACAGATACGCAGTATTTT.

The chain has TRBV5-8 and TRBJ2-7; no firm D call. Trimming cost V 3 bases and J 4 bases, with 8 bases left between them. This CDR3 spans 12 amino acids. Germline assignment: CDR1 SGHTS and CDR2 YDEGEE. The CDR3 is CASSSVGYEQYF. In DNA form, the CDR3 reads TGTGCCAGCAGCTCCGTTGGGTACGAGCAGTACTTC. Together with reference TRBV5-8 and TRBJ2-7, the CDR3 gives the full variable domain: EAGVTQSPTHLIKTRGQQATLRCSPISGHTSVYWYQQALGLGLQFLLWYDEGEERNRGNFPPRFSGRQFPNYSSELNVNALELEDSALYLCASSSVGYEQYFGPGTRLTVT.

V and J are TRBV12-5 and TRBJ2-3, with 9 bases fitting TRBD1. The CDR3 runs to 15 residues. Trimming removed 6 bases from V and 3 bases from J; junction bases left unmatched: 7. CDR1 and CDR2 from the germline V gene are LGHNT and FRNRAP. The CDR3 nucleotides are TGTGCTAGTGGAGCGACAGGGGGTGTAACAGATACGCAGTATTTT. Amino acid sequence: CASGATGGVTDTQYF.

This rearrangement joins TRBV7-3 to TRBJ2-1; tentative D call: TRBD2 (7 bases). Germline CDR1 and CDR2: SGHTA and FQGTGA. V gave up 1 base and J gave up 4 bases, with 17 bases separating them. The CDR3 sequence is 17 residues long. For the CDR3, the DNA is TGTGCCAGCAGCTTAAATGGGAGGGGGACATTTTACAATGAGCAGTTCTTC. Its translation is CASSLNGRGTFYNEQFF.

The J gene is TRBJ2-1, the V gene TRBV11-2; possibly TRBD1 for D (5 bases). V lost 1 base and J lost 8, with 9 bases in between. This CDR3 has 13 amino acids. Germline CDR1 reads SGHAT; CDR2 reads FQNNGV. Here the CDR3 reads CASSLGRVYEQFF. CDR3 DNA: TGTGCCAGCAGCTTAGGCAGGGTATATGAGCAGTTCTTC.

Concerning this clone itself: Other DNA sequences within the sample encode an identical CDR3. This sequence joins TRBV5-4 and TRBJ1-1, with D unclear. The CDR3 contains 11 residues. From germline, CDR1 is SGHNT and CDR2 YYREEE (reference sequence). V was cut by 1 base and J by 2 bases, with 0 bases left in between. The CDR3 sequence: CASSLNTEAFF. DNA of the CDR3: TGTGCCAGCAGCTTGAACACTGAAGCTTTCTTT.

Worth noting for this clone: In the same sample, other DNA sequences code for this CDR3. The gene calls are TRBV29-1 and TRBJ2-7; a weak D match, TRBD1 (6 bases). The CDR3 extends over 13 amino acids. CDR1 SQVTM and CDR2 ANQGSEA come from the germline V gene. The ends were cut back, 1 base at V and 1 base at J, with 8 bases in the middle. The CDR3 DNA sequence: TGCAGCGTTGAAGTCGGGACATCCTACGAGCAGTACTTC. Protein product: CSVEVGTSYEQYF.

The V and J genes are TRBV6-6 and TRBJ2-5, with D possibly matching TRBD1 (5 bases). Per germline, CDR1 MNHNY and CDR2 SVGAGI (reference sequence). With 3 bases removed from V and 9 bases from J, the gap between germline ends came to 20 bases. The CDR3 is 15 amino acids. DNA for the CDR3: TGTGCCAGCAGTTATGAGCGACAGTTGGGAAGCCCCCAGTACTTC. Translating gives CASSYERQLGSPQYF.

The V and J genes are TRBV13 and TRBJ1-1; TRBD1 might be the D (5 bases). Trimming stripped 2 bases from V and 3 bases from J, with 13 bases between. The CDR3 runs 15 residues. CDR1 and CDR2 (germline): PRHDT, FYEKMQ (reference sequence). DNA for the CDR3: TGTGCCAGCAGCTTATGGGGCTCGGAGTACACTGAAGCTTTCTTT. Translation: CASSLWGSEYTEAFF.